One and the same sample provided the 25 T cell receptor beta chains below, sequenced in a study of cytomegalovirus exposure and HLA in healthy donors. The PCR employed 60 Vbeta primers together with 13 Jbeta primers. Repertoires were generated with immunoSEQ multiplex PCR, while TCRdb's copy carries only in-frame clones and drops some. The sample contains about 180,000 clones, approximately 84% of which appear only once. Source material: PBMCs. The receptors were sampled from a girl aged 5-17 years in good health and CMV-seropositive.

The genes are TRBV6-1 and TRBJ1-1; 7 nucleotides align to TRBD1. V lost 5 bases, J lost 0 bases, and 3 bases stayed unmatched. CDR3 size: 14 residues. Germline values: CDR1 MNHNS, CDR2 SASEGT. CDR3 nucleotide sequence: TGTGCCAGCAGTCGAGACAGGGTGAACACTGAAGCTTTCTTT. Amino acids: CASSRDRVNTEAFF.

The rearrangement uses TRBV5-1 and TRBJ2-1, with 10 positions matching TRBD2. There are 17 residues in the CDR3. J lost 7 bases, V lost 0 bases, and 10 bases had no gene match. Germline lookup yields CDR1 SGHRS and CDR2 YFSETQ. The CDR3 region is CASSLGQVAGGGNEQFF. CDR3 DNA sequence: TGCGCCAGCAGCTTGGGCCAAGTAGCGGGAGGTGGAAATGAGCAGTTCTTC.

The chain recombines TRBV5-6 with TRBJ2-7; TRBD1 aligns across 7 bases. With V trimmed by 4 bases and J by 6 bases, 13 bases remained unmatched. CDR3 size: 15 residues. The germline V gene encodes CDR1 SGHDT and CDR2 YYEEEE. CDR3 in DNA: TGTGCCAGCAGCCACCCTAGAACGAGGGGGCGCGAGCAGTACTTC. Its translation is CASSHPRTRGREQYF.

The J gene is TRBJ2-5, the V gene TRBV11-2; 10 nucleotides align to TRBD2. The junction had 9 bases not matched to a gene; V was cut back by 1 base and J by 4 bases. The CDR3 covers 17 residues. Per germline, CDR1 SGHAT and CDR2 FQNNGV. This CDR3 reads CASSLVEASGSLETQYF. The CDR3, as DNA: TGTGCCAGCAGCTTAGTTGAGGCTAGCGGGAGTTTAGAGACCCAGTACTTC. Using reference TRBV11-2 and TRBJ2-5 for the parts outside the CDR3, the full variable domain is EAGVAQSPRYKIIEKRQSVAFWCNPISGHATLYWYQQILGQGPKLLIQFQNNGVVDDSQLPKDRFSAERLKGVDSTLKIQPAKLEDSAVYLCASSLVEASGSLETQYFGPGTRLLVL.

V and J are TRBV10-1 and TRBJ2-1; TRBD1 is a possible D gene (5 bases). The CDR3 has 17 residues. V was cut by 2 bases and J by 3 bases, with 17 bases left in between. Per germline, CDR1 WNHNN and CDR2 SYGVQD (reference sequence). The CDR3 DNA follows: TGCGCCAGCAGTGAGAACCGAATGGGGCGGCTCTACAATGAGCAGTTCTTC. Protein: CASSENRMGRLYNEQFF.

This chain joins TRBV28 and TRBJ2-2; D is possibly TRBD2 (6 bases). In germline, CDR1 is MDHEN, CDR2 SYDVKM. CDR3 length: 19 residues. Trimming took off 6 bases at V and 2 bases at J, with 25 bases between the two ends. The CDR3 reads CASSPVGAGVGANTGELFF. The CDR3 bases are TGTGCCAGCAGCCCGGTGGGAGCGGGTGTCGGCGCTAACACCGGGGAGCTGTTTTTT.

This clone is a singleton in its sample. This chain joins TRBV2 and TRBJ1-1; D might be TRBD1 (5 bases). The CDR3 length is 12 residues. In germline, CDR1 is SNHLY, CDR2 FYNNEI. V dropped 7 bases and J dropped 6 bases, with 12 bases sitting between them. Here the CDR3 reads CASTRVWAEAFF. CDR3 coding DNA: TGTGCCAGCACCAGGGTTTGGGCTGAAGCTTTCTTT.

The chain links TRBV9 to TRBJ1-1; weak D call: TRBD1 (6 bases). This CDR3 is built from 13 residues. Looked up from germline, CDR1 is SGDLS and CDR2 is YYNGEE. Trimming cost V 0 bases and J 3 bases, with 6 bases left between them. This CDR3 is CASSVGQDTEAFF. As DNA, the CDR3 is TGTGCCAGCAGCGTAGGACAGGACACTGAAGCTTTCTTT.

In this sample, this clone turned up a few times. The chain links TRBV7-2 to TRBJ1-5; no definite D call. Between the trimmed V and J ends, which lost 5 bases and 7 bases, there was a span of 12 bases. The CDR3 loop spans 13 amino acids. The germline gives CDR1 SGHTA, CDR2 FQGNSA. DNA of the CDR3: TGTGCCAGCAGCGCTTGGGGAGGACAGCCCCAGCATTTT. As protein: CASSAWGGQPQHF.

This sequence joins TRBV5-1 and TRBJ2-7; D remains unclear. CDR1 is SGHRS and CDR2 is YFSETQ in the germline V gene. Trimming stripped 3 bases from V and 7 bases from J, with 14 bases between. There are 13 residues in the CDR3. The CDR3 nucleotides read TGCGCCAGCAGCTCACAAGATACGTCTGAGCAGTACTTC. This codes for CASSSQDTSEQYF.

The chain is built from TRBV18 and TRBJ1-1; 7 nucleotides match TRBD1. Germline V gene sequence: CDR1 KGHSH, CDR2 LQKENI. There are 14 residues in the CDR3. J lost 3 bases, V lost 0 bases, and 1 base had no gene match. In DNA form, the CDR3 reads TGTGCCAGCTCACCACCGGACAGGCACACTGAAGCTTTCTTT. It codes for CASSPPDRHTEAFF. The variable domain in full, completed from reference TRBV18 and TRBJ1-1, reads NAGVMQNPRHLVRRRGQEARLRCSPMKGHSHVYWYRQLPEEGLKFMVYLQKENIIDESGMPKERFSAEFPKEGPSILRIQQVVRGDSAAYFCASSPPDRHTEAFFGQGTRLTVV.

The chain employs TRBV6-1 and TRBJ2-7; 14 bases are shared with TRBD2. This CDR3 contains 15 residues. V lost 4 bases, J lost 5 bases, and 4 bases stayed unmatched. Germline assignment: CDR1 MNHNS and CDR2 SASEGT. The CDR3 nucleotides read TGTGCCAGCAGTGGACGACTAGCGGGAGGGAACGAGCAGTACTTC. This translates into CASSGRLAGGNEQYF.

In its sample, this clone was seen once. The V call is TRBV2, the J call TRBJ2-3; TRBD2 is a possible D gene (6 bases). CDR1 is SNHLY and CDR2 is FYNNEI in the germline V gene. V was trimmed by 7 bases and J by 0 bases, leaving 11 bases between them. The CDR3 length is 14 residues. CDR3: CASILGLSTDTQYF. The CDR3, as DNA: TGTGCCAGCATTCTGGGACTCAGCACAGATACGCAGTATTTT.

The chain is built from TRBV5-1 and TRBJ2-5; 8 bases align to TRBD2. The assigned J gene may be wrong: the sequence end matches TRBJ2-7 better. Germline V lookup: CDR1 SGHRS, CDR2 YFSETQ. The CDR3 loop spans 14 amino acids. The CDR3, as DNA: TGCGCCAGCAGCTTGACGGGAGGGCCCTACGAGCAGTACTTC. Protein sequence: CASSLTGGPYEQYF.

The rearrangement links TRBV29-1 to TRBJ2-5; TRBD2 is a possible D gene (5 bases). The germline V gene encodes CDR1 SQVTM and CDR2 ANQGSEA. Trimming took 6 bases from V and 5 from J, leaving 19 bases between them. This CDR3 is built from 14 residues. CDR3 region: CSVVTRTVTETQYF. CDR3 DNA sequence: TGCAGCGTCGTTACCCGGACTGTTACGGAGACCCAGTACTTC.

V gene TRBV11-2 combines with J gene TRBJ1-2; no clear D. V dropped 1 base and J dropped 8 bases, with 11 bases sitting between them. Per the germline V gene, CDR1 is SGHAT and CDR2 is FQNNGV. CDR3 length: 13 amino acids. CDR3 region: CASSLGRTGGYTF. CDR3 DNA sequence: TGTGCCAGCAGCTTAGGGCGGACGGGAGGCTACACCTTC. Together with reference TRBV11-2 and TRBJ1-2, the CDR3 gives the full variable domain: EAGVAQSPRYKIIEKRQSVAFWCNPISGHATLYWYQQILGQGPKLLIQFQNNGVVDDSQLPKDRFSAERLKGVDSTLKIQPAKLEDSAVYLCASSLGRTGGYTFGSGTRLTVV.

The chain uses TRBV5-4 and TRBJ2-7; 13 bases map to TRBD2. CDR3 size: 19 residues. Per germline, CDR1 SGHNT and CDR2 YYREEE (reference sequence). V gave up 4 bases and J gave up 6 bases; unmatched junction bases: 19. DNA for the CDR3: TGTGCCAGCAGCCCTACTGTTGGACTAGCGGGAGCGGTTTGGGGCGAGCAGTACTTC. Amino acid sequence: CASSPTVGLAGAVWGEQYF.

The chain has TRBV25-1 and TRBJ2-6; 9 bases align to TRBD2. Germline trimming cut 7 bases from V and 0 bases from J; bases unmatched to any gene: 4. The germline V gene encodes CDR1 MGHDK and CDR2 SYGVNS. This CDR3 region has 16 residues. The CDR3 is CASTPSGNSGANVLTF. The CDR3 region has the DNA TGTGCCAGCACCCCTAGCGGGAACTCTGGGGCCAACGTCCTGACTTTC.

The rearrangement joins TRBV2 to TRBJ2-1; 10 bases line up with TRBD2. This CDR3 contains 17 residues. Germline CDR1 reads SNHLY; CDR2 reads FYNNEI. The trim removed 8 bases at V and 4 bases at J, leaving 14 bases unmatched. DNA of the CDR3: TGTGCCAGCTGGGGACTAGCGCCAAATAAGGGGTACAATGAGCAGTTCTTC. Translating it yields CASWGLAPNKGYNEQFF. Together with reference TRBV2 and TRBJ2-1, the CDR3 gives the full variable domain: EPEVTQTPSHQVTQMGQEVILRCVPISNHLYFYWYRQILGQKVEFLVSFYNNEISEKSEIFDDQFSVERPDGSNFTLKIRSTKLEDSAMYFCASWGLAPNKGYNEQFFGPGTRLTVL.

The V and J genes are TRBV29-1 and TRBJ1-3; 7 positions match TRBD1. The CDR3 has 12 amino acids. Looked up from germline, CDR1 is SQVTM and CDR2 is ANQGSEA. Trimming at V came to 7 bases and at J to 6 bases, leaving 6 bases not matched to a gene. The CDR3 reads CSAGTALNTIYF. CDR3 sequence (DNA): TGCAGCGCCGGGACAGCCTTAAACACCATATATTTT.

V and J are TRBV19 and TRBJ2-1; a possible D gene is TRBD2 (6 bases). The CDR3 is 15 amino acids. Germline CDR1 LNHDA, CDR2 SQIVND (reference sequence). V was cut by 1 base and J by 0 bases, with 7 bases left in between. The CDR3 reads CASSIAGDSYNEQFF. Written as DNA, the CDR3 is TGTGCCAGTAGTATAGCGGGAGACTCCTACAATGAGCAGTTCTTC.

The CDR3 is CASSLAPTGLWTDTQYF. The CDR3, as DNA: TGTGCCAGCAGCTTAGCGCCAACAGGGTTGTGGACAGATACGCAGTATTTT. The chain is built from TRBV7-9 and TRBJ2-3; D perhaps matches TRBD1 (6 bases). The germline V and J ends were trimmed by 0 bases and 3 bases, with 16 bases remaining between them. Per germline, CDR1 SEHNR and CDR2 FQNEAQ (reference sequence). The length of the CDR3 is 17 residues.

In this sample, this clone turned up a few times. The CDR3 spells CASSHSGGLIEQFF. DNA of the CDR3: TGTGCCAGCAGTCACTCGGGAGGGCTGATTGAGCAGTTCTTC. This chain joins TRBV27 and TRBJ2-1; 8 bases match TRBD2. Unmatched junction bases numbered 9, after V lost 5 bases and J lost 9 bases. Germline loops: CDR1 MNHEY, CDR2 SMNVEV (reference sequence). CDR3 length: 14 residues.

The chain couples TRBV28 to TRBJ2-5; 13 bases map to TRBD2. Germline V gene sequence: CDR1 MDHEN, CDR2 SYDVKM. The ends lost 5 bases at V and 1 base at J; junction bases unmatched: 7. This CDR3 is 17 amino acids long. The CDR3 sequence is CASSRTGTSGIQETQYF. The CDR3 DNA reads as TGTGCCAGCAGTCGCACCGGGACTAGCGGGATCCAAGAGACCCAGTACTTC.

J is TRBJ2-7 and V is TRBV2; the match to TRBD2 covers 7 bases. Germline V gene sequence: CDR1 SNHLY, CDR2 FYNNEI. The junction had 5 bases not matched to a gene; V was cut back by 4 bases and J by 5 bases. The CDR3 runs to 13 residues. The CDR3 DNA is TGTGCCAGCAGTGTCGCCCGGGAGGACGAGCAGTACTTC. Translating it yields CASSVAREDEQYF.